The clone carrying this T cell receptor beta chain was observed a single time. What it binds is unknown. Trimming took off 4 bases at V and 0 bases at J, with 10 bases between the two ends. Germline V gene lookup returns CDR1 MGHRA and CDR2 YSYEKL. This CDR3 is built from 14 residues. The sample comes from a study of T cell responses to AZD1222 COVID-19 vaccine. Study as a whole: Pooling covered second doses at about 4 or about 12 weeks.

The table came from immunoSEQ multiplex PCR; TCRdb's copy has only in-frame clones and leaves some out. The data hold 90,000 to 150,000 clones, with roughly 90% observed a single time. Notes on the study in general: Most donors were white British and more were female, and clonal diversity was possibly underestimated. Sampling that yielded the repertoires occurred only after the peak T cell response.

The sequence was collected from an adult in good health. The material was peripheral blood, obtained on day 0 of AZD1222 vaccination. The rearrangement joins TRBV4-1 to TRBJ2-7; a possible D gene is TRBD1 (5 bases). As DNA, the CDR3 is TGCGCCAGCAGCCCAGGGTTTCCCTCCTACGAGCAGTACTTC. This encodes CASSPGFPSYEQYF.